Shown below are 2 T cell receptor beta chains from a single sample sequenced in a study of T-cell reconstitution after alpha-beta-depleted transplantation in children. Unique molecular identifiers were used in preparing the TCRbeta library. One entry per CDR3 protein results from TCRdb running MiXCR on the PCR reads. The sample holds over 400,000 distinct CDR3 sequences; approximately 12% are singletons and the top ten take 5% to 6%. The source material was PBMCs from the stem cell graft donor, sampled from the stem cell graft. These receptors originate from a human donor who donated a stem cell graft to a child with combined immunodeficiency.

The V and J genes are TRBV2 and TRBJ2-1; 7 bases line up with TRBD1. The germline gives CDR1 SNHLY, CDR2 FYNNEI. The CDR3 has 16 amino acids. The V and J ends lost 7 bases and 7 bases, in that order; junction bases with no gene match: 16. This chain's CDR3 is CASTRGTGTVKNEQFF. The CDR3 coding sequence is TGTGCCAGCACCCGTGGGACCGGGACAGTGAAGAATGAGCAGTTCTTC. Supplemented by reference TRBV2 and TRBJ2-1, the full variable domain reads EPEVTQTPSHQVTQMGQEVILRCVPISNHLYFYWYRQILGQKVEFLVSFYNNEISEKSEIFDDQFSVERPDGSNFTLKIRSTKLEDSAMYFCASTRGTGTVKNEQFFGPGTRLTVL.

This clonotype was observed a handful of times. This chain connects TRBV27 to TRBJ1-6, with no clear D. Deletions cut 7 bases from V and 9 bases from J, with 13 bases between. The CDR3 consists of 13 residues. The germline gives CDR1 MNHEY, CDR2 SMNVEV (reference sequence). The CDR3 bases are TGTGCCAGCACTTCCCGGGTTCCTTCACCCCTCCACTTT. It codes for CASTSRVPSPLHF.